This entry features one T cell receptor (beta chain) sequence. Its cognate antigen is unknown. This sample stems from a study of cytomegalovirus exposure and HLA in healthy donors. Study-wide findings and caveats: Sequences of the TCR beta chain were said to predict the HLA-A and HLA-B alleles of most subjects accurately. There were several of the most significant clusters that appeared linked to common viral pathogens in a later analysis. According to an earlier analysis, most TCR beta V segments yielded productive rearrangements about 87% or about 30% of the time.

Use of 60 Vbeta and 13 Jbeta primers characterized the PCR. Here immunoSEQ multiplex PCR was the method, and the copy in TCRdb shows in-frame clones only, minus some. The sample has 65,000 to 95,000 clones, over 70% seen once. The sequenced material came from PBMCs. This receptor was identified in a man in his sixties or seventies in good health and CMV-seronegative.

The CDR3 here is CASSQGSGGSYEQYF. CDR3 DNA sequence: TGTGCCAGCAGCCAAGGTAGCGGGGGCTCCTACGAGCAGTACTTC. The chain couples TRBV6-5 to TRBJ2-7; 9 bases match TRBD2. The germline CDR1 and CDR2 sequences are MNHEY and SVGAGI. The CDR3 consists of 15 residues. Trimming at V came to 6 bases and at J to 0 bases, leaving 6 bases not matched to a gene.